These 25 T cell receptor beta chains originate from one sample sequenced in a study of cytomegalovirus exposure and HLA in healthy donors (dated by TCRdb to about 2017). The library was produced with the immunoSEQ multiplex PCR assay. For the multiplex PCR, a mixture combining 60 forward primers for TCR Vbeta segments and 13 reverse primers for TCR Jbeta segments was used. This is the immuneACCESS table as TCRdb keeps it, with only in-frame sequences that have V and J called. A part of the clones is gone; compared with another copy, unresolved V genes explain less than half, and the rest is unexplained. The sample table contains 75,000 to 90,000 clones; only one count was recorded for about 78% of them. 5.5% of the sample comes from the top ten. Sequencing was done on a sample of PBMCs. The receptors stem from a male donor in good health and CMV-seropositive.

The chain carries TRBV7-9 and TRBJ1-5; D is possibly TRBD1 (5 bases). CDR1 is SEHNR and CDR2 is FQNEAQ in the germline V gene (reference sequence). V shed 3 bases and J shed 2 bases, with 11 bases lying between them. The CDR3 length is 15 residues. The CDR3 spells CASSLGLGGNQPQHF. CDR3 nucleotide sequence: TGTGCCAGCAGCTTGGGATTAGGGGGCAATCAGCCCCAGCATTTT.

The chain combines TRBV4-2 with TRBJ2-5; no definite D call. Near its end, the DNA agrees better with TRBJ2-7, so the J call may be wrong. In germline, CDR1 is LGHNA, CDR2 YNFKEQ. The CDR3 sequence is 15 residues long. CDR3 protein: CASSQGLPASYEQYF. The DNA for the CDR3 is TGTGCCAGCAGCCAAGGACTCCCAGCCTCCTACGAGCAGTACTTC.

The rearrangement links TRBV2 to TRBJ2-7; 7 bases are a match to TRBD2. CDR1 SNHLY and CDR2 FYNNEI come from the germline V gene. The CDR3 is 14 amino acids. Trimming took 6 bases from V and 3 from J; bases not matched to a gene: 8. The CDR3 nucleotides are TGTGCCAGCAGCCCCCTAGCGGTAAACTACGAGCAGTACTTC. Translating it yields CASSPLAVNYEQYF.

This clone has only a few counts. The CDR3 DNA sequence: TGTGCCAGCAGCCCCTACAGGGGGCGAAGCGAAAAACTGTTTTTT. The encoded protein is CASSPYRGRSEKLFF. This chain connects TRBV5-4 to TRBJ1-4; 9 positions match TRBD1. V shed 4 bases and J 8 bases; nucleotides not matched to a gene: 9. Germline-derived CDR1 and CDR2 are SGHNT and YYREEE (reference sequence). There are 15 residues in the CDR3.

The chain couples TRBV7-9 to TRBJ2-4, with a weak D call TRBD2 (7 bases). The ends were cut back, 5 bases at V and 5 bases at J, with 13 bases in the middle. Germline CDR1 and CDR2: SEHNR and FQNEAQ (reference sequence). The length of the CDR3 is 14 residues. The CDR3 loop reads CASSLRGGENIQYF. The CDR3, as DNA: TGTGCCAGCAGCCTGAGGGGGGGGGAAAACATTCAGTACTTC.

The genes are TRBV28 and TRBJ1-1; 9 bases match TRBD1. CDR3 length equals 14 residues. Germline V lookup: CDR1 MDHEN, CDR2 SYDVKM. Unmatched junction bases numbered 8, after V lost 5 bases and J lost 7 bases. The CDR3: CASSIPGQGGEAFF. DNA of the CDR3: TGTGCCAGCAGTATCCCGGGACAGGGCGGTGAAGCTTTCTTT.

This clone was seen once. The chain is built from TRBV2 and TRBJ2-2; 7 bases fit TRBD2. Germline assignment: CDR1 SNHLY and CDR2 FYNNEI. J gave up 5 bases and V 6 bases, and 9 bases lay outside the gene matches. This CDR3 has 15 amino acids. Here the CDR3 DNA reads TGTGCCAGCAGCTCTCTCGGGGGAGGGACCGGGGAGCTGTTTTTT. Its protein product is CASSSLGGGTGELFF. Complete variable domain (other parts from reference TRBV2 and TRBJ2-2): EPEVTQTPSHQVTQMGQEVILRCVPISNHLYFYWYRQILGQKVEFLVSFYNNEISEKSEIFDDQFSVERPDGSNFTLKIRSTKLEDSAMYFCASSSLGGGTGELFFGEGSRLTVL.

The rearrangement joins TRBV7-8 to TRBJ2-7, with 11 bases fitting TRBD2. The trim removed 4 bases at V and 2 bases at J, leaving 7 bases unmatched. Germline-derived CDR1 and CDR2 are SGHVS and FQNEAQ. This CDR3 has 16 residues. In DNA, the CDR3 is TGTGCCAGCAGCTCGCCCCTAGCGGGAGGACCCTACGAGCAGTACTTC. The encoded protein is CASSSPLAGGPYEQYF.

With respect to this clone: An end of the junction differs from the germline gene, which may be a read error. V usage is TRBV5-1 and J usage is TRBJ1-5, with a weak D call TRBD1 (5 bases). Germline V CDR1 and CDR2: SGHRS, YFSETQ. The CDR3 is 15 residues long. CDR3 protein: CASSPGRAPNRPQHF. In DNA, the CDR3 is TGCGCCAGCAGCCCTGGCAGGGCCCCCAATCGGCCCCAGCATTTT.

This chain uses TRBV4-1 with TRBJ2-7; D is possibly TRBD2 (6 bases). V was clipped by 2 bases and J by 4 bases, with 15 bases between them. This CDR3 comprises 15 residues. Germline values: CDR1 MGHRA, CDR2 YSYEKL. CDR3 loop: CASSQLTGLLYEQYF. CDR3 bases: TGCGCCAGCAGCCAACTTACGGGACTCTTGTACGAGCAGTACTTC.

The genes are TRBV28 and TRBJ1-2; D is perhaps TRBD1 (6 bases). Per the germline V gene, CDR1 is MDHEN and CDR2 is SYDVKM. CDR3 length equals 18 residues. The V gene lost 6 bases and the J gene lost 3 bases, with 26 bases spanning the gap. Here the CDR3 DNA reads TGTGCCAGCAGCCCCACCATATTGACAGGTTCTCTCTACTATGGCTACACCTTC. Its protein is CASSPTILTGSLYYGYTF.

The chain has TRBV18 and TRBJ1-5, with TRBD1 matching over 7 bases. The length of the CDR3 is 15 residues. Germline V gives CDR1 KGHSH, CDR2 LQKENI. V shed 2 bases, J shed 1 base, and the junction held 2 bases outside the gene matches. The CDR3 region is CASSPSRGSNQPQHF. The CDR3 nucleotides are TGTGCCAGCTCACCATCCAGGGGGAGCAATCAGCCCCAGCATTTT.

The chain is built from TRBV6-5 and TRBJ2-5; 12 nucleotides line up with TRBD2. The J call may be incorrect, as the DNA end agrees better with TRBJ2-7. This CDR3 spans 16 amino acids. Germline V CDR1 and CDR2: MNHEY, SVGAGI. CDR3 in amino acids: CASSSPAGLAGSEQYF. The CDR3, as DNA: TGTGCCAGCAGTTCCCCGGCGGGACTAGCGGGTAGCGAGCAGTACTTC.

In this sample, this clone turned up once. CDR3 protein: CASSLAGQGGNTIYF. In nucleotides, the CDR3 is TGTGCCAGCAGCTTAGCCGGACAGGGTGGAAACACCATATATTTT. The rearrangement links TRBV7-2 to TRBJ1-3; 8 bases line up with TRBD1. Trimming cost V 0 bases and J 3 bases; bases outside gene matches: 1. Germline V gives CDR1 SGHTA, CDR2 FQGNSA. The CDR3 has 15 residues.

This chain links TRBV15 with TRBJ2-7; D perhaps matches TRBD2 (6 bases). The CDR3 runs to 14 residues. Trimming took 0 bases from V and 4 from J, leaving 10 bases between them. Germline CDR1 is LNHNV and CDR2 is YYDKDF (reference sequence). CDR3 loop: CATSREPGLYEQYF. Written as DNA, the CDR3 is TGTGCCACCAGCAGAGAGCCGGGACTTTACGAGCAGTACTTC.

The chain carries TRBV4-2 and TRBJ1-2; tentative D call: TRBD1 (5 bases). CDR1 LGHNA and CDR2 YNFKEQ come from the germline V gene. Trimming cost V 0 bases and J 0 bases, with 8 bases left between them. The CDR3 contains 15 residues. The DNA for the CDR3 is TGTGCCAGCAGCCAAGAAGCAGGGACTAACTATGGCTACACCTTC. This encodes CASSQEAGTNYGYTF.

This clone was counted a single time. Within the sample, other DNA sequences also encode this same CDR3. CDR3 DNA: TGCGCCAGCAGCTGGACTAGCGGGACCTACAATGAGCAGTTCTTC. This codes for CASSWTSGTYNEQFF. V is TRBV5-1 and J is TRBJ2-1; TRBD2 aligns across 12 bases. The CDR3 has 15 residues. Germline lookup yields CDR1 SGHRS and CDR2 YFSETQ. V was pared by 3 bases and J by 2 bases, with 0 bases of the junction left unmatched.

This clone was recorded a few times. The chain recombines TRBV4-3 with TRBJ2-5, with TRBD1 as a possible D gene (6 bases). This CDR3 has 16 amino acids. V lost 0 bases and J lost 4, with 15 bases in between. CDR1 and CDR2 from the germline V gene are LGHNA and YSLEER. Written as DNA, the CDR3 is TGCGCCAGCAGCCAAGATAGGGGAACAGGGACAGAGACCCAGTACTTC. Protein: CASSQDRGTGTETQYF.

This chain links TRBV19 with TRBJ1-1, with 9 nucleotides matching TRBD1. The germline V gene encodes CDR1 LNHDA and CDR2 SQIVND (reference sequence). The CDR3 runs 14 residues. V shed 9 bases, J shed 5 bases, and the junction held 10 bases outside the gene matches. DNA for the CDR3: TGTGCCAGCCTTAAGGAGACAGGGGGAACTGAAGCTTTCTTT. Protein sequence: CASLKETGGTEAFF. The full variable domain, with the rest looked up from reference TRBV19 and TRBJ1-1, is DGGITQSPKYLFRKEGQNVTLSCEQNLNHDAMYWYRQDPGQGLRLIYYSQIVNDFQKGDIAEGYSVSREKKESFPLTVTSAQKNPTAFYLCASLKETGGTEAFFGQGTRLTVV.

V and J are TRBV9 and TRBJ2-5, with 7 bases identical to TRBD1. The length of the CDR3 is 15 residues. The germline V gene has CDR1 SGDLS and CDR2 YYNGEE. The V segment lost 4 bases and the J segment 1 base; nucleotides outside the gene matches: 7. CDR3: CASSSGDSLQETQYF. CDR3 DNA: TGTGCCAGCAGCTCAGGGGACAGCCTCCAAGAGACCCAGTACTTC.

The J gene is TRBJ2-7, the V gene TRBV5-4; D possibly corresponds to TRBD1 (6 bases). The CDR3 contains 14 residues. Germline V gives CDR1 SGHNT, CDR2 YYREEE (reference sequence). V dropped 4 bases and J dropped 2 bases, with 13 bases sitting between them. CDR3 bases: TGTGCCAGCAGCCCGAACAGGGTTGCCTACGAGCAGTACTTC. Translated: CASSPNRVAYEQYF.

CDR3 DNA: TGCGCCAGCAGCTTGAGGACGAGGCAGGGGGCTTCACCCCTCCACTTT. Translated: CASSLRTRQGASPLHF. The V gene is TRBV5-1, the J gene TRBJ1-6; 8 positions agree with TRBD1. J lost 9 bases, V lost 1 base, and 9 bases had no gene match. The germline V gene encodes CDR1 SGHRS and CDR2 YFSETQ. CDR3 length equals 16 residues.

The rearrangement uses TRBV20-1 and TRBJ2-2, with D unclear. The V end lost 0 bases, the J end lost 7 bases, and 3 bases lay between the germline ends. In germline, CDR1 is DFQATT, CDR2 SNEGSKA (reference sequence). This CDR3 has 11 residues. For the CDR3, the DNA is TGCAGTGCTAGAGATATCGGGGAGCTGTTTTTT. It is translated as CSARDIGELFF.

This clone was counted between two and nine times. This chain uses TRBV5-1 with TRBJ2-7, with 8 nucleotides matching TRBD1. Trimming at V came to 0 bases and at J to 4 bases, leaving 6 bases not matched to a gene. The CDR3 length is 15 residues. The germline gives CDR1 SGHRS, CDR2 YFSETQ. The CDR3 spells CASSLVSGGGYEQYF. The CDR3 nucleotides are TGCGCCAGCAGCTTGGTCTCAGGGGGCGGGTACGAGCAGTACTTC. Based on the CDR3 plus reference TRBV5-1 and TRBJ2-7, the full variable domain is KAGVTQTPRYLIKTRGQQVTLSCSPISGHRSVSWYQQTPGQGLQFLFEYFSETQRNKGNFPGRFSGRQFSNSRSEMNVSTLELGDSALYLCASSLVSGGGYEQYFGPGTRLTVT.

V and J are TRBV4-1 and TRBJ2-7; TRBD2 agrees at 8 bases. The CDR3 runs to 15 residues. Trimming cost V 3 bases and J 6 bases; bases outside gene matches: 10. Germline CDR1 is MGHRA and CDR2 is YSYEKL. CDR3 bases: TGCGCCAGCAGCCAGGCTCGGCTAGCGGGTTTCGAGCAGTACTTC. It specifies CASSQARLAGFEQYF.